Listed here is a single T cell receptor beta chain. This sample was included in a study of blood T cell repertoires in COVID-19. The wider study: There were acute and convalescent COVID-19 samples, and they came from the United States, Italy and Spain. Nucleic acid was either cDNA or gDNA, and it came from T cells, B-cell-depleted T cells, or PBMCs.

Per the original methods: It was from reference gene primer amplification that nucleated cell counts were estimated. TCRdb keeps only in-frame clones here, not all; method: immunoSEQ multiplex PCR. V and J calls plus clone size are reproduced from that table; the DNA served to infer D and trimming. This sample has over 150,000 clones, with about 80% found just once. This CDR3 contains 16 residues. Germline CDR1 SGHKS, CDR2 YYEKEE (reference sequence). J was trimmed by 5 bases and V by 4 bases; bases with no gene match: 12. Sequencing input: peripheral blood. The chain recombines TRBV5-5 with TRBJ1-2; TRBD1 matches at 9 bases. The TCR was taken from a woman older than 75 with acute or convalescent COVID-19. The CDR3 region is CASSRALQGAEYGYTF. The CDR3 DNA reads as TGTGCCAGCAGCAGAGCGCTACAGGGGGCGGAATATGGCTACACCTTC.